The next 19 T cell receptor beta chains were all read from a single sample in a study of radiotherapy plus CTLA-4 blockade in lung cancer. Produced via immunoSEQ multiplex PCR; TCRdb's table is partial and in-frame only. The sample lists over 60,000 clones; around 86% were seen once. This sample comprised peripheral blood, obtained from a patient treated with radiotherapy plus ipilimumab. All receptors derive from a human donor with non-small cell lung cancer that progressed on radiotherapy plus ipilimumab.

This chain links TRBV5-6 with TRBJ2-7; D gene uncertain. Germline V CDR1 and CDR2: SGHDT, YYEEEE. V gave up 4 bases and J gave up 3 bases, with 5 bases separating them. This CDR3 has 11 residues. CDR3 sequence: CASSRLYEQYF. CDR3 in DNA: TGTGCCAGCAGCAGACTCTACGAGCAGTACTTC.

This clone was found once. This chain uses TRBV10-3 with TRBJ2-2; unclear D gene. CDR1 and CDR2 from the germline V gene are ENHRY and SYGVKD. With 8 bases removed from V and 6 bases from J, the gap between germline ends came to 13 bases. This CDR3 is built from 13 residues. CDR3 DNA: TGTGCCATCGCAGGATCTCTGGCCGGGGAGCTGTTTTTT. This encodes CAIAGSLAGELFF.

The V and J genes are TRBV28 and TRBJ2-3; TRBD1 is a possible D gene (6 bases). CDR3 length equals 14 residues. Trimming left V 6 bases short and J 2 bases short, with 12 bases between. Germline CDR1 reads MDHEN; CDR2 reads SYDVKM. CDR3 DNA sequence: TGTGCCAGCAGCTCGGGACAACTCACAGATACGCAGTATTTT. Translation gives CASSSGQLTDTQYF.

This chain uses TRBV25-1 with TRBJ2-3; 10 bases fit TRBD2. Germline lookup yields CDR1 MGHDK and CDR2 SYGVNS. This CDR3 has 15 residues. V lost 4 bases, J lost 2 bases, and 3 bases stayed unmatched. The DNA for the CDR3 is TGTGCCAGCAGTGTAGCGGGAGGATACACAGATACGCAGTATTTT. Encoded protein: CASSVAGGYTDTQYF. Filled out from reference TRBV25-1 and TRBJ2-3, the complete variable domain reads EADIYQTPRYLVIGTGKKITLECSQTMGHDKMYWYQQDPGMELHLIHYSYGVNSTEKGDLSSESTVSRIRTEHFPLTLESARPSHTSQYLCASSVAGGYTDTQYFGPGTRLTVL.

The chain links TRBV28 to TRBJ2-7, with D possibly TRBD2 on 7 matching bases. CDR3 size: 14 residues. Germline CDR1 and CDR2: MDHEN and SYDVKM. The V gene lost 6 bases and the J gene lost 2 bases, with 14 bases spanning the gap. The CDR3 loop is CASRPGGSPYEQYV. CDR3 DNA: TGTGCCAGCAGGCCGGGGGGCTCCCCCTACGAGCAGTACGTC.

This chain links TRBV5-8 with TRBJ2-3, with a weak D call TRBD1 (6 bases). Germline CDR1 and CDR2: SGHTS and YDEGEE. The CDR3 is made up of 16 amino acids. With 4 bases removed from V and 4 bases from J, the gap between germline ends came to 19 bases. DNA of the CDR3: TGTGCCAGCAGCCCCGGAGAGCGTGAGGGGGCAGATACGCAGTATTTT. It specifies CASSPGEREGADTQYF.

The rearrangement uses TRBV18 and TRBJ2-5; 8 positions match TRBD1. CDR3 length: 13 residues. The V and J ends lost 2 bases and 5 bases, in that order; junction bases with no gene match: 1. Looked up from germline, CDR1 is KGHSH and CDR2 is LQKENI. CDR3 nucleotide sequence: TGTGCCAGCTCACCAAGACAGGGGGAGACCCAGTACTTC. Protein sequence: CASSPRQGETQYF. The full variable domain, its missing parts supplied by reference TRBV18 and TRBJ2-5, is NAGVMQNPRHLVRRRGQEARLRCSPMKGHSHVYWYRQLPEEGLKFMVYLQKENIIDESGMPKERFSAEFPKEGPSILRIQQVVRGDSAAYFCASSPRQGETQYFGPGTRLLVL.

This rearrangement joins TRBV2 to TRBJ1-5; tentatively, D is TRBD1 (5 bases). The V gene lost 4 bases and the J gene lost 6 bases, with 16 bases spanning the gap. The CDR3 spans 15 residues. The germline gives CDR1 SNHLY, CDR2 FYNNEI. The CDR3 coding sequence is TGTGCCAGCAGTGTTTCGTCAGGGCTTGGTCAGCCCCAGCATTTT. This codes for CASSVSSGLGQPQHF.

The chain links TRBV30 to TRBJ1-5, with D perhaps matching TRBD1 (5 bases). The V and J ends lost 1 base and 4 bases respectively, with 11 bases between them. Germline CDR1 is GTSNPN and CDR2 is SVGIG (reference sequence). The CDR3 runs 14 residues. CDR3 amino acids: CAWSDSAGNQPQHF. CDR3 DNA: TGTGCCTGGAGTGATTCGGCAGGGAATCAGCCCCAGCATTTT.

The chain combines TRBV2 with TRBJ2-5; D may be TRBD2 (5 bases). Trimming left V 11 bases short and J 2 bases short, with 15 bases between. Germline loops: CDR1 SNHLY, CDR2 FYNNEI. This CDR3 spans 13 amino acids. The CDR3 region has the DNA TGTGCCTACCAATCGGGGTATCAAGAGACCCAGTACTTC. It encodes CAYQSGYQETQYF.

This clone was seen once. The chain links TRBV28 to TRBJ1-5; weak D call: TRBD1 (5 bases). Germline lookup yields CDR1 MDHEN and CDR2 SYDVKM. This CDR3 has 14 amino acids. The V gene lost 6 bases and the J gene lost 0 bases, with 9 bases spanning the gap. The CDR3 is CASSRTNSNQPQHF. The CDR3 DNA follows: TGTGCCAGCAGCCGGACAAATAGCAATCAGCCCCAGCATTTT.

The chain has TRBV29-1 and TRBJ2-3, with TRBD1 matching 10 bases. There are 15 residues in the CDR3. V was clipped by 1 base and J by 3 bases; unmatched bases: 4. Looked up from germline, CDR1 is SQVTM and CDR2 is ANQGSEA. The CDR3 DNA sequence: TGCAGCGTTGAAGTCCGGGACAGGGGTACAGATACGCAGTATTTT. It specifies CSVEVRDRGTDTQYF.

The V gene is TRBV28, the J gene TRBJ2-7; D not resolved. The V gene's germline CDR1 is MDHEN and CDR2 SYDVKM. Trimming stripped 6 bases from V and 3 bases from J, with 12 bases between. This CDR3 has 13 residues. The CDR3 protein is CASRSDPYYEQYF. CDR3 sequence (DNA): TGTGCCAGCAGATCGGACCCTTACTACGAGCAGTACTTC.

The J gene is TRBJ2-7, the V gene TRBV11-2, with D perhaps being TRBD1 or TRBD2 (6 bases each). Germline V gene lookup returns CDR1 SGHAT and CDR2 FQNNGV. V lost 6 bases and J 3 bases, leaving 18 bases between the germline ends. There are 15 residues in the CDR3. CDR3 sequence (DNA): TGTGCCAGCAGAAAAGGGGGGACGTTTTACTACGAGCAGTACTTC. Protein sequence: CASRKGGTFYYEQYF.

This clone was seen only a few times. The V and J genes are TRBV5-8 and TRBJ2-2; TRBD1 or TRBD2 may be the D gene (6 bases each). This CDR3 spans 15 amino acids. V lost 2 bases to trimming and J lost 4 bases, with 12 bases between them. CDR1 and CDR2 (germline): SGHTS, YDEGEE. DNA for the CDR3: TGTGCCAGCAGCTTAACAGGGAGGATCACCGGGGAGCTGTTTTTT. Translated, it gives CASSLTGRITGELFF.

About this clone itself: Other nucleotide sequences from this sample produce the same CDR3. CDR3 residues: CASSLAASTDTQYF. CDR3 DNA sequence: TGTGCCAGCAGCCTAGCGGCTAGCACAGATACGCAGTATTTT. The chain is built from TRBV9 and TRBJ2-3, with 7 bases identical to TRBD2. The ends lost 4 bases at V and 0 bases at J; junction bases unmatched: 2. Looked up from germline, CDR1 is SGDLS and CDR2 is YYNGEE. The CDR3 spans 14 residues.

The chain is built from TRBV9 and TRBJ2-1; 11 bases are shared with TRBD2. V lost 0 bases to trimming and J lost 4 bases; unmatched junction nucleotides: 3. CDR3 size: 16 residues. Germline values: CDR1 SGDLS, CDR2 YYNGEE. This CDR3 reads CASSVGSGRDYNEQFF. In DNA, the CDR3 is TGTGCCAGCAGCGTAGGTAGCGGGAGGGATTACAATGAGCAGTTCTTC.

V usage is TRBV7-2 and J usage is TRBJ2-1, with D perhaps matching TRBD2 (6 bases). Trimming shortened V by 5 bases and J by 3 bases, and 14 bases separated the two germline ends. Germline-derived CDR1 and CDR2 are SGHTA and FQGNSA. This CDR3 region has 15 residues. The CDR3: CASSRGLRNYNEQFF. In DNA form, the CDR3 reads TGTGCCAGCAGCCGGGGACTTCGGAACTACAATGAGCAGTTCTTC.

The chain combines TRBV28 with TRBJ2-2, with TRBD2 matching 11 bases. Trimming cost V 7 bases and J 4 bases; bases outside gene matches: 5. The CDR3 is made up of 15 amino acids. Germline lookup yields CDR1 MDHEN and CDR2 SYDVKM. In nucleotides, the CDR3 is TGTGCCAGCACACCTAGCGGGAGGCCCACCGGGGAGCTGTTTTTT. Translated, it gives CASTPSGRPTGELFF.